The 27 T cell receptor beta chains reported below all come from one sample, sequenced in a study of cytomegalovirus exposure and HLA in healthy donors. It was with 60 Vbeta and 13 Jbeta primers that the PCR ran. Generated by immunoSEQ multiplex PCR, the TCRdb table keeps only in-frame clones and is missing some. The repertoire holds some 170,000 clones, with roughly 80% as singletons. The specimen was PBMCs. Every receptor here comes from a young man in good health and CMV-seropositive.

This chain connects TRBV15 to TRBJ2-1; possibly TRBD2 for D (7 bases). The ends were cut back, 1 base at V and 7 bases at J, with 14 bases in the middle. CDR1 and CDR2 (germline): LNHNV, YYDKDF (reference sequence). The CDR3 has 15 amino acids. CDR3 nucleotide sequence: TGTGCCACCAGCAGAGTGGGGGGGGCACGGAATGAGCAGTTCTTC. Translation gives CATSRVGGARNEQFF.

The gene calls are TRBV28 and TRBJ1-3; D gene unclear. Trimming shortened V by 3 bases and J by 5 bases, and 5 bases separated the two germline ends. In germline, CDR1 is MDHEN, CDR2 SYDVKM. This CDR3 spans 12 amino acids. The CDR3 reads CASSFDRNTIYF. As DNA, the CDR3 is TGTGCCAGCAGTTTTGACAGAAACACCATATATTTT. Full variable domain (missing parts from reference TRBV28 and TRBJ1-3): DVKVTQSSRYLVKRTGEKVFLECVQDMDHENMFWYRQDPGLGLRLIYFSYDVKMKEKGDIPEGYSVSREKKERFSLILESASTNQTSMYLCASSFDRNTIYFGEGSWLTVV.

The rearrangement uses TRBV5-4 and TRBJ1-1; D is unclear. Trimming shortened V by 2 bases and J by 5 bases, and 7 bases separated the two germline ends. The CDR3 is 12 residues long. Germline V gene lookup returns CDR1 SGHNT and CDR2 YYREEE (reference sequence). As DNA, the CDR3 is TGTGCCAGCAGCTTTCCGGAGACTGAAGCTTTCTTT. As protein: CASSFPETEAFF.

The CDR3 sequence: CASSNTGVQGALNYGYTF. The CDR3 DNA follows: TGTGCCAGCAGTAACACGGGGGTACAGGGGGCTCTCAACTATGGCTACACCTTC. The chain links TRBV27 to TRBJ1-2, with TRBD1 matching 9 bases. V shed 5 bases and J 2 bases; nucleotides not matched to a gene: 15. The CDR3 contains 18 residues. Germline values: CDR1 MNHEY, CDR2 SMNVEV (reference sequence).

Only one count was recorded for this clone. CDR3: CASSQPSGRAFDTQYF. The CDR3, as DNA: TGTGCCAGCAGCCAACCCAGCGGGAGGGCCTTTGATACGCAGTATTTT. The gene calls are TRBV4-2 and TRBJ2-3; 10 bases map to TRBD2. Germline CDR1 is LGHNA and CDR2 is YNFKEQ. V lost 2 bases and J lost 6; bases outside the gene matches: 8. The CDR3 is made up of 16 amino acids.

The chain is built from TRBV6-6 and TRBJ2-3; D remains unclear. CDR1 is MNHNY, CDR2 SVGAGI, per germline (reference sequence). V gave up 2 bases and J gave up 6 bases, with 9 bases separating them. The CDR3 is 13 amino acids. The CDR3, as DNA: TGTGCCAGCAGTTACGGGCTGGGCGATACGCAGTATTTT. Protein: CASSYGLGDTQYF.

This chain uses TRBV5-1 with TRBJ1-1; D not certain. V gave up 3 bases and J gave up 2 bases, with 8 bases separating them. The CDR3 has 13 amino acids. In germline, CDR1 is SGHRS, CDR2 YFSETQ. CDR3 DNA sequence: TGCGCCAGCAGCTATTTACAAAACACTGAAGCTTTCTTT. This translates into CASSYLQNTEAFF. Supplemented by reference TRBV5-1 and TRBJ1-1, the full variable domain reads KAGVTQTPRYLIKTRGQQVTLSCSPISGHRSVSWYQQTPGQGLQFLFEYFSETQRNKGNFPGRFSGRQFSNSRSEMNVSTLELGDSALYLCASSYLQNTEAFFGQGTRLTVV.

The chain recombines TRBV27 with TRBJ1-5; TRBD1 is a possible D gene (5 bases). V was cut by 5 bases and J by 6 bases, with 14 bases left in between. This CDR3 spans 14 amino acids. CDR1 is MNHEY and CDR2 is SMNVEV in the germline V gene (reference sequence). The CDR3 here is CASSPAGGSQPQHF. DNA for the CDR3: TGTGCCAGCAGTCCTGCGGGGGGAAGTCAGCCCCAGCATTTT.

As regards this clone: Other DNA sequences of this sample code for an identical CDR3. The V and J genes are TRBV6-5 and TRBJ2-1; no clear D. V lost 7 bases and J 7 bases, leaving 8 bases between the germline ends. Looked up from germline, CDR1 is MNHEY and CDR2 is SVGAGI. The length of the CDR3 is 11 residues. CDR3 sequence reads: CASTLRNEQFF. The CDR3, as DNA: TGTGCCAGCACCCTCAGGAATGAGCAGTTCTTC.

This chain connects TRBV29-1 to TRBJ2-3, with TRBD2 matching 9 bases. CDR3 length: 15 residues. Losses at the gene ends were 3 bases for V and 0 bases for J; bases not matched to a gene: 4. CDR1 and CDR2 (germline): SQVTM, ANQGSEA. CDR3 nucleotides: TGCAGCGTTGAGACTCTAGCGGGAAGCACAGATACGCAGTATTTT. Protein product: CSVETLAGSTDTQYF.

This chain connects TRBV7-2 to TRBJ2-3; TRBD2 might be the D (6 bases). There are 14 residues in the CDR3. Trimming took off 3 bases at V and 4 bases at J, with 11 bases between the two ends. Germline-derived CDR1 and CDR2 are SGHTA and FQGNSA. In DNA, the CDR3 is TGTGCCAGCAGCTTCGGGGGTGTGTCAGATACGCAGTATTTT. This codes for CASSFGGVSDTQYF.

The chain uses TRBV9 and TRBJ1-4; maybe TRBD1 (6 bases). V dropped 3 bases and J dropped 2 bases, with 11 bases sitting between them. CDR3 length: 15 residues. The germline CDR1 and CDR2 sequences are SGDLS and YYNGEE. CDR3 sequence reads: CASSATGTTNEKLFF. The CDR3 DNA reads as TGTGCCAGCAGCGCCACAGGGACGACTAATGAAAAACTGTTTTTT.

The J gene is TRBJ2-1, the V gene TRBV18; D not certain. Germline values: CDR1 KGHSH, CDR2 LQKENI. The V gene lost 2 bases and the J gene lost 12 bases, with 14 bases spanning the gap. CDR3 length: 13 amino acids. CDR3 DNA sequence: TGTGCCAGCTCACCAAACCGCCTAGACGCGCAGTTCTTC. Translated, it gives CASSPNRLDAQFF. Full variable domain (remainder filled in from reference TRBV18 and TRBJ2-1): NAGVMQNPRHLVRRRGQEARLRCSPMKGHSHVYWYRQLPEEGLKFMVYLQKENIIDESGMPKERFSAEFPKEGPSILRIQQVVRGDSAAYFCASSPNRLDAQFFGPGTRLTVL.

CDR3 in DNA: TGCAGCGTTGAAGATGTAGTGGGGGGGCCCCAAGAGACCCAGTACTTC. This sequence encodes CSVEDVVGGPQETQYF. V is TRBV29-1 and J is TRBJ2-5; a possible D gene is TRBD2 (7 bases). The length of the CDR3 is 16 residues. Deletions cut 0 bases from V and 1 base from J, with 15 bases between. Looked up from germline, CDR1 is SQVTM and CDR2 is ANQGSEA. The complete variable domain, with remaining parts taken from reference TRBV29-1 and TRBJ2-5, reads SAVISQKPSRDICQRGTSLTIQCQVDSQVTMMFWYRQQPGQSLTLIATANQGSEATYESGFVIDKFPISRPNLTFSTLTVSNMSPEDSSIYLCSVEDVVGGPQETQYFGPGTRLLVL.

J is TRBJ2-3 and V is TRBV10-2; 8 bases align to TRBD1. This CDR3 comprises 13 residues. J gave up 15 bases and V 3 bases, and 11 bases lay outside the gene matches. Germline-derived CDR1 and CDR2 are WSHSY and SAAADI. The CDR3 nucleotides read TGCGCCAGCAGTGATCTAAGTAGAGACAGGGGATATTTT. As protein: CASSDLSRDRGYF.

The chain recombines TRBV27 with TRBJ2-3, with 7 nucleotides matching TRBD1. This CDR3 has 14 residues. The germline CDR1 and CDR2 sequences are MNHEY and SMNVEV (reference sequence). V dropped 7 bases and J dropped 6; count of bases not matched to a gene: 10. The CDR3 bases are TGTGCCAGCAATCGGCCAGGGGGAATGGATACGCAGTATTTT. It encodes CASNRPGGMDTQYF.

This clone was seen more than once but under ten times. This chain links TRBV19 with TRBJ1-1; 7 bases fit TRBD1. The CDR3 has 13 residues. Trimming took 7 bases from V and 7 from J; bases not matched to a gene: 9. Germline V lookup: CDR1 LNHDA, CDR2 SQIVND (reference sequence). This CDR3 reads CASIDRVQFEAFF. CDR3 DNA sequence: TGTGCCAGTATAGACAGGGTGCAGTTTGAAGCTTTCTTT. The complete variable domain, with remaining parts taken from reference TRBV19 and TRBJ1-1, reads DGGITQSPKYLFRKEGQNVTLSCEQNLNHDAMYWYRQDPGQGLRLIYYSQIVNDFQKGDIAEGYSVSREKKESFPLTVTSAQKNPTAFYLCASIDRVQFEAFFGQGTRLTVV.

This chain links TRBV18 with TRBJ1-2; no firm D call. Germline CDR1 reads KGHSH; CDR2 reads LQKENI. The CDR3 is 14 amino acids. V was clipped by 6 bases and J by 2 bases, with 13 bases between them. The CDR3 reads CASSPNTNNYGYTF. For the CDR3, the DNA is TGTGCCAGCTCGCCGAACACGAACAACTATGGCTACACCTTC.

The chain has TRBV6-5 and TRBJ1-4; D is unclear. Trimming cost V 2 bases and J 6 bases, with 10 bases left between them. Germline V gene data show CDR1 as MNHEY and CDR2 as SVGAGI. The CDR3 totals 14 residues. CDR3 DNA sequence: TGTGCCAGCAGTTACGGGCAATCCGATGAAAAACTGTTTTTT. Amino acids: CASSYGQSDEKLFF.

The chain carries TRBV15 and TRBJ2-5; maybe TRBD1 (7 bases). The CDR3 length is 15 residues. Germline V gene data show CDR1 as LNHNV and CDR2 as YYDKDF (reference sequence). The ends were cut back, 5 bases at V and 5 bases at J, with 18 bases in the middle. CDR3 in amino acids: CATSVRQGRGETQYF. CDR3 bases: TGTGCCACCAGCGTCCGACAGGGCCGGGGGGAGACCCAGTACTTC.

The chain recombines TRBV6-5 with TRBJ1-4; D gene unclear. V lost 2 bases, J lost 2 bases, and 6 bases lay in between. Germline values: CDR1 MNHEY, CDR2 SVGAGI. The CDR3 totals 14 residues. In DNA, the CDR3 is TGTGCCAGCAGTTACGGAGATACTAATGAAAAACTGTTTTTT. Its translation: CASSYGDTNEKLFF.

This chain uses TRBV4-2 with TRBJ2-3, with TRBD2 matching 7 bases. The V gene end was trimmed by 5 bases and the J gene end by 0 bases; junction bases not matched to a gene: 5. This CDR3 spans 15 amino acids. The germline CDR1 and CDR2 sequences are LGHNA and YNFKEQ. In DNA, the CDR3 is TGTGCCAGCAGCGGGAGGGGCACTAGCACAGATACGCAGTATTTT. Its protein is CASSGRGTSTDTQYF.

The chain is built from TRBV18 and TRBJ2-6; D unclear. The CDR3 is 13 amino acids. V lost 2 bases to trimming and J lost 4 bases, with 3 bases between them. Per germline, CDR1 KGHSH and CDR2 LQKENI. The CDR3 reads CASSPTGANVLTF. In DNA form, the CDR3 reads TGTGCCAGCTCACCAACAGGGGCCAACGTCCTGACTTTC.

This clone was seen more than once but under ten times. J is TRBJ2-7 and V is TRBV9; D is uncertain. This CDR3 is 16 amino acids long. V lost 0 bases and J 5 bases, leaving 18 bases between the germline ends. Germline V gene sequence: CDR1 SGDLS, CDR2 YYNGEE. This CDR3 is CASSVGVVGTDHEQYF. CDR3 bases: TGTGCCAGCAGCGTAGGGGTCGTAGGAACAGACCACGAGCAGTACTTC.

The rearrangement joins TRBV11-2 to TRBJ2-7; unclear D gene. V shed 1 base and J shed 3 bases, with 7 bases lying between them. The CDR3 totals 13 residues. CDR1 is SGHAT and CDR2 is FQNNGV in the germline V gene. CDR3 sequence: CASSLAQYYEQYF. CDR3 nucleotide sequence: TGTGCCAGCAGCTTAGCACAGTACTACGAGCAGTACTTC. Looking up the rest from reference TRBV11-2 and TRBJ2-7 gives the full variable domain: EAGVAQSPRYKIIEKRQSVAFWCNPISGHATLYWYQQILGQGPKLLIQFQNNGVVDDSQLPKDRFSAERLKGVDSTLKIQPAKLEDSAVYLCASSLAQYYEQYFGPGTRLTVT.

The V call is TRBV18, the J call TRBJ1-3, with 10 nucleotides matching TRBD1. This CDR3 contains 16 residues. The germline V gene encodes CDR1 KGHSH and CDR2 LQKENI. V was pared by 6 bases and J by 2 bases, with 7 bases of the junction left unmatched. The CDR3 region has the DNA TGTGCCAGCTCGGAATCCGGGACAGGGGCTGGAAACACCATATATTTT. Its protein product is CASSESGTGAGNTIYF.

The CDR3, as DNA: TGTGCCAGTAGTATAGAGAGGACAGGGTTCACCGGGGAGCTGTTTTTT. This sequence encodes CASSIERTGFTGELFF. This rearrangement joins TRBV19 to TRBJ2-2, with 8 bases fitting TRBD1. The germline gives CDR1 LNHDA, CDR2 SQIVND (reference sequence). The CDR3 length is 16 residues. After removal of 0 bases from V and 4 bases from J, the junction contained 4 bases not matched to a gene.